This T cell receptor beta chain was identified in a study of early T cells in non-severe SARS-CoV-2 infection. Study-level background: Chains from this unsorted whole-blood bulk RNA could not be paired. Study-wide results and caveats: A preference for anti-spike CD8 responses marked VDJdb matching, which missed private and CD4 specificities.

The CDR3 is 15 amino acids. Trimming left V 4 bases short and J 2 bases short, with 9 bases between. Unique molecular identifiers were attached to individual cDNA molecules. MiXCR, applied by TCRdb to the 5' RACE reads, yields one record per CDR3 protein. This repertoire shows 70,000 or so distinct CDR3 sequences, more than 3.5% found once; its top ten account for approximately 3.7%. This clonotype appeared a few times. Its target is not known. V usage is TRBV12-3 or TRBV12-4 and J usage is TRBJ2-6; D gene unclear. Sequenced here: whole blood, sampled at baseline. The TCR sequence derives from an adult who was a healthcare worker with PCR-confirmed SARS-CoV-2 infection or an uninfected control (not recorded which). The donor label of this sample is uncertain. The CDR3 loop reads CASSSRGAGANVLTF. The CDR3 DNA is TGTGCCAGCAGTTCCCGAGGAGCTGGGGCCAACGTCCTGACTTTC.